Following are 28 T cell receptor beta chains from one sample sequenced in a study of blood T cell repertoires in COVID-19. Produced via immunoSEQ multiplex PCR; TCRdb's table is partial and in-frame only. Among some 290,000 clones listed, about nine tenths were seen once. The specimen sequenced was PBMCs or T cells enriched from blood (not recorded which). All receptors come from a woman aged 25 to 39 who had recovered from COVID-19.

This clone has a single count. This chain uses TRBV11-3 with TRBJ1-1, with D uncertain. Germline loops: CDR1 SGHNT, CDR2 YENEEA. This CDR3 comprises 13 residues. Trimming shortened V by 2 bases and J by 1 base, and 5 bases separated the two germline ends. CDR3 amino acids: CASSLSRNTEAFF. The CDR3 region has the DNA TGTGCCAGCAGCTTATCCAGGAACACTGAAGCTTTCTTT.

This CDR3 is CAGGTLGEGNTIYF. The CDR3 region has the DNA TGTGCCGGCGGGACGCTGGGAGAGGGAAACACCATATATTTT. V usage is TRBV28 and J usage is TRBJ1-3, with D maybe TRBD1 (5 bases). Germline loops: CDR1 MDHEN, CDR2 SYDVKM. Between the trimmed V and J ends, which lost 11 bases and 4 bases, there was a span of 18 bases. The length of the CDR3 is 14 residues.

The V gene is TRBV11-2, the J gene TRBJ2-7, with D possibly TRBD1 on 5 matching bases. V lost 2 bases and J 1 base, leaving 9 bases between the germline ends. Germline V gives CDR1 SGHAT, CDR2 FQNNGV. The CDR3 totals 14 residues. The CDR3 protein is CASSLQQESYEQYF. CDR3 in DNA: TGTGCCAGCAGCTTACAACAGGAATCCTACGAGCAGTACTTC.

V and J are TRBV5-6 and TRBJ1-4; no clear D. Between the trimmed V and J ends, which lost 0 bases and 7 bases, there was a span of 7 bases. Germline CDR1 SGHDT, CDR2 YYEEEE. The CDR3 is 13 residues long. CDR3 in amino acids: CASSLGVVEKLFF. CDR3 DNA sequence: TGTGCCAGCAGCTTGGGAGTTGTTGAAAAACTGTTTTTT.

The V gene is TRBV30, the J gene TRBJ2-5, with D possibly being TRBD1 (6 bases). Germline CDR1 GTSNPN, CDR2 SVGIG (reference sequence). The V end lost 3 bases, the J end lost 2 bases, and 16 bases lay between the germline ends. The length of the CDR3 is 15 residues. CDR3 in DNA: TGTGCCTGGAGCCCACGACAGGAATTACAAGAGACCCAGTACTTC. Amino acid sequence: CAWSPRQELQETQYF.

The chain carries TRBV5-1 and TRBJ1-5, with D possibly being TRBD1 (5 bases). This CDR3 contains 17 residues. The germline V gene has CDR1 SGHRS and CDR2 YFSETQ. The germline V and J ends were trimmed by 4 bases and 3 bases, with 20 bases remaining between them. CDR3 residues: CASSPTIRGLDNQPQHF. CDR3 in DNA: TGCGCCAGCAGCCCCACCATCCGGGGGTTGGACAATCAGCCCCAGCATTTT. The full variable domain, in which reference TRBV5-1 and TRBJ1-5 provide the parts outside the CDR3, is KAGVTQTPRYLIKTRGQQVTLSCSPISGHRSVSWYQQTPGQGLQFLFEYFSETQRNKGNFPGRFSGRQFSNSRSEMNVSTLELGDSALYLCASSPTIRGLDNQPQHFGDGTRLSIL.

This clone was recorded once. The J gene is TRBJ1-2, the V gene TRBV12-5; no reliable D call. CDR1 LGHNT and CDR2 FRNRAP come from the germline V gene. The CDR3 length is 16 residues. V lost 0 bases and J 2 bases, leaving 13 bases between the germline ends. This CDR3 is CASGLVLQPGNYGYTF. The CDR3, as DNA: TGTGCTAGTGGTTTGGTACTGCAGCCGGGGAACTATGGCTACACCTTC. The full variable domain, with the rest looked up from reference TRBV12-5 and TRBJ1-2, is DARVTQTPRHKVTEMGQEVTMRCQPILGHNTVFWYRQTMMQGLELLAYFRNRAPLDDSGMPKDRFSAEMPDATLATLKIQPSEPRDSAVYFCASGLVLQPGNYGYTFGSGTRLTVV.

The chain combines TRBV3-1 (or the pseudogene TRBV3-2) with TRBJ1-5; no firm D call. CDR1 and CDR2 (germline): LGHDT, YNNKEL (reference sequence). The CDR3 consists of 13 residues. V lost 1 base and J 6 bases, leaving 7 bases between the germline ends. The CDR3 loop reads CASSQGQSQPQHF. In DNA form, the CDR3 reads TGTGCCAGCAGCCAAGGACAAAGTCAGCCCCAGCATTTT.

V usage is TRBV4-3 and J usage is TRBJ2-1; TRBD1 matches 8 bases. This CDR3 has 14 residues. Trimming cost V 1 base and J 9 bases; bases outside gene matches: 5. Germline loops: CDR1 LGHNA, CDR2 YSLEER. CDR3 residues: CASSQGDRGGEQFF. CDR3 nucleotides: TGCGCCAGCAGCCAAGGAGACAGGGGAGGTGAGCAGTTCTTC.

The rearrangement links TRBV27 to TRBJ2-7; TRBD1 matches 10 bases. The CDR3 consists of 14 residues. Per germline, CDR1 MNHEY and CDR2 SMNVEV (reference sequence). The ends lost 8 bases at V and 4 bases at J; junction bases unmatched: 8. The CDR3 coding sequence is TGTGCCAGCGCCGACGGGACAGGGGCATACGAGCAGTACTTC. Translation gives CASADGTGAYEQYF.

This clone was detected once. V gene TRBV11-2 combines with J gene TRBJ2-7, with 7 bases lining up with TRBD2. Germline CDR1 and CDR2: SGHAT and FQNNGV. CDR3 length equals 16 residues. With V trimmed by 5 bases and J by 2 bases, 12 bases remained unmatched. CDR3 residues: CASSAISGQGPYEQYF. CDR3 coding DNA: TGTGCCAGCAGCGCCATTAGCGGGCAGGGCCCCTACGAGCAGTACTTC.

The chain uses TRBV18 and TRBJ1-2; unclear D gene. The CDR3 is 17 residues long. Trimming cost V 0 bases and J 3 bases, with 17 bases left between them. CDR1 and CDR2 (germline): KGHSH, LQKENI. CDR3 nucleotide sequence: TGTGCCAGCTCACCACCCACCCTGGTTCCGGGTGACTATGGCTACACCTTC. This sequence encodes CASSPPTLVPGDYGYTF.

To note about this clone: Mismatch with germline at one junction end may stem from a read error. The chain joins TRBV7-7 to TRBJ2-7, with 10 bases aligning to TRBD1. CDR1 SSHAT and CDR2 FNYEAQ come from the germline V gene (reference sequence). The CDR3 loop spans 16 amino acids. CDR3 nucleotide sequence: TGTGCTAGCAGCTCAGCCGGGACAGGGGATTCCTACGAGCAGTACTTC. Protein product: CASSSAGTGDSYEQYF. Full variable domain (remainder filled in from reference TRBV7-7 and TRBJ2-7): GAGVSQSPRYKVTKRGQDVTLRCDPISSHATLYWYQQALGQGPEFLTYFNYEAQPDKSGLPSDRFSAERPEGSISTLTIQRTEQRDSAMYRCASSSAGTGDSYEQYFGPGTRLTVT.

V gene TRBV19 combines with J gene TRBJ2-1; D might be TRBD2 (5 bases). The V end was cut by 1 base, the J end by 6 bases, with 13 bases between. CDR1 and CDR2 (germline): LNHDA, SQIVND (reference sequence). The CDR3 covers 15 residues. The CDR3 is CASSIATTTANEQFF. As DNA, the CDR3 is TGTGCCAGTAGTATAGCGACTACCACAGCCAATGAGCAGTTCTTC.

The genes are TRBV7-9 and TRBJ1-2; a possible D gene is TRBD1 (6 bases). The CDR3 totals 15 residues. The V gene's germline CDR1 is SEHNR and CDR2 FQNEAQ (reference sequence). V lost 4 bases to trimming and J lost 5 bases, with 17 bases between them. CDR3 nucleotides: TGTGCCAGCAGCTCCCGGGGGGGGGCTTATTATGGCTACACCTTC. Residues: CASSSRGGAYYGYTF.

As DNA, the CDR3 is TGCAGCGCCCAAGCCGCCGTCAGACAGGCAGGTGGGGAAAAACTGTTTTTT. As protein: CSAQAAVRQAGGEKLFF. J is TRBJ1-4 and V is TRBV29-1, with D possibly being TRBD1 (6 bases). CDR1 and CDR2 (germline): SQVTM, ANQGSEA. The CDR3 has 17 amino acids. Trimming cost V 7 bases and J 8 bases, with 29 bases left between them.

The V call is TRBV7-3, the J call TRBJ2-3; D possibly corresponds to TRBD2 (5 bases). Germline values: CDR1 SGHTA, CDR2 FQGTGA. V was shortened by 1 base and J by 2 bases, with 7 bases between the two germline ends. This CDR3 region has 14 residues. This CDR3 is CASSLSGSTDTQYF. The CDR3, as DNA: TGTGCCAGCAGCTTAAGCGGGTCCACAGATACGCAGTATTTT. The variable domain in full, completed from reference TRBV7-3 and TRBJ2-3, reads GAGVSQTPSNKVTEKGKYVELRCDPISGHTALYWYRQSLGQGPEFLIYFQGTGAADDSGLPNDRFFAVRPEGSVSTLKIQRTERGDSAVYLCASSLSGSTDTQYFGPGTRLTVL.

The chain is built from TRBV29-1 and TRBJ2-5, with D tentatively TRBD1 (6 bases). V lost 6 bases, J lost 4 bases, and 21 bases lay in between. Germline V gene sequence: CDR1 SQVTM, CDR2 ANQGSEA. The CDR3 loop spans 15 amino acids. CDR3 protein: CSVGLEGEIGETQYF. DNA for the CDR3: TGCAGCGTCGGCCTAGAGGGGGAGATTGGAGAGACCCAGTACTTC.

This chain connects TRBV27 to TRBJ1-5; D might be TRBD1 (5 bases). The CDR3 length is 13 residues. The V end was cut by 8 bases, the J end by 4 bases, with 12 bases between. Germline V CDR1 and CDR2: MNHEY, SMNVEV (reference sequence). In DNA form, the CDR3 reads TGTGCCAGCCTGGGGGGACCGAATCAGCCCCAGCATTTT. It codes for CASLGGPNQPQHF.

The CDR3 protein is CASSEPNGEKLFF. The CDR3 region has the DNA TGTGCCAGCAGCGAACCGAACGGGGAAAAACTGTTTTTT. This chain connects TRBV7-9 to TRBJ1-4; D is uncertain. V was shortened by 5 bases and J by 8 bases, with 12 bases between the two germline ends. The germline CDR1 and CDR2 sequences are SEHNR and FQNEAQ (reference sequence). The length of the CDR3 is 13 residues.

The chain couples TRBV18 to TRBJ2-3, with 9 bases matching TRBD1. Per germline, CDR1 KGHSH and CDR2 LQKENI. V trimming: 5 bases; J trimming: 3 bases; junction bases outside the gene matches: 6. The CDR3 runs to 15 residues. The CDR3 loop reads CASSRGTGITDTQYF. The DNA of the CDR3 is TGTGCCAGCTCAAGAGGGACAGGGATTACAGATACGCAGTATTTT.

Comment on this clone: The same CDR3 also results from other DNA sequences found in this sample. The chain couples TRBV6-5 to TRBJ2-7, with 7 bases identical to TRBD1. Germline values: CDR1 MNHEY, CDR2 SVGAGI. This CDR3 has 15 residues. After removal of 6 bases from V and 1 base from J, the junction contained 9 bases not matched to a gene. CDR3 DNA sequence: TGTGCCAGCAGCTATTCCCGGGACAGTTCCTACGAGCAGTACTTC. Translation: CASSYSRDSSYEQYF.

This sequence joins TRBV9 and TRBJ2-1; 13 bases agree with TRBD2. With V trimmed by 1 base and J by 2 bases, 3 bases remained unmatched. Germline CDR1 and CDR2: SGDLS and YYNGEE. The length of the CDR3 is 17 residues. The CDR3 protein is CASSVRLAGGAYNEQFF. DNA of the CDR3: TGTGCCAGCAGCGTAAGACTAGCGGGAGGTGCCTACAATGAGCAGTTCTTC.

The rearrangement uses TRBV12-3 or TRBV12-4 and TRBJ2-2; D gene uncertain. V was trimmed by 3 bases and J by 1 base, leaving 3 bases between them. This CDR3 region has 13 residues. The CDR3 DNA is TGTGCCAGCAGTTTTCGGAACACCGGGGAGCTGTTTTTT. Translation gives CASSFRNTGELFF.

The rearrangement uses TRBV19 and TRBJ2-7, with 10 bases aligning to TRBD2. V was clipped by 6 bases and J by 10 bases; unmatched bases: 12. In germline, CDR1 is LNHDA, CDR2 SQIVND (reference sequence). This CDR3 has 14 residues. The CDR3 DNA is TGTGCCAGTAGCGGGAGCCTAGCGGGAGCAACCCAGTACTTC. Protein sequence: CASSGSLAGATQYF.

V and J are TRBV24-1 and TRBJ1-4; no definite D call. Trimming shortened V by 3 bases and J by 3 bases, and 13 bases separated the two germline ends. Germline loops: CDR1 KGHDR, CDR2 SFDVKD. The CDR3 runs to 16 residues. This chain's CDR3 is CATSDSRDSPNEKLFF. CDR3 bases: TGTGCCACCAGTGATAGCCGGGATTCACCTAATGAAAAACTGTTTTTT.

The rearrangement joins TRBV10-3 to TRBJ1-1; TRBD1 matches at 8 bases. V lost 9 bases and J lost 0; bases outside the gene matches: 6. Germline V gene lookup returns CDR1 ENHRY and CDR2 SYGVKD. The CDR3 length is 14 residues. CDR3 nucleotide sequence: TGTGCCATTCAGGGGGCAATTCTGAACACTGAAGCTTTCTTT. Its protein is CAIQGAILNTEAFF.

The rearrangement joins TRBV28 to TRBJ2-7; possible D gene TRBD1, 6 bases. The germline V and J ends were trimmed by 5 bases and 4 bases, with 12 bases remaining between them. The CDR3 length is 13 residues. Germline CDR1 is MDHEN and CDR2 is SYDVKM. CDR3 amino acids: CASSTGTPYEQYF. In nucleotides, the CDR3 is TGTGCCAGCAGTACCGGGACACCTTACGAGCAGTACTTC.